Below, 26 T cell receptor beta chains from the same sample are listed, as sequenced in a study of Ad26.COV2.S vaccination and SARS-CoV-2 variants. The assay was immunoSEQ multiplex PCR, and TCRdb's table has in-frame clones only and misses some. The table lists about 350,000 clones, around 90% of them singletons, with approximately 5.9% in the top ten. The treatment here: roughly 18 received Ad26.COV2.S at low or high dose, single or two shots; 5 received placebo; per-sample allocation not given. Sampling took place 63 days after the first vaccine or placebo injection. The sequencing here drew on peripheral blood, taken in a trial of Ad26.COV2.S vaccine versus placebo. Receptors originate from a person aged 18-60 years who received the Ad26.COV2.S COVID-19 vaccine or a placebo.

The chain links TRBV27 to TRBJ1-5; TRBD1 matches 7 bases. The CDR3 covers 15 residues. CDR1 MNHEY and CDR2 SMNVEV come from the germline V gene (reference sequence). With V trimmed by 6 bases and J by 6 bases, 11 bases remained unmatched. The CDR3 protein is CASRNRDSGFQPQHF. CDR3 sequence (DNA): TGTGCCAGCAGGAACAGGGACAGTGGTTTTCAGCCCCAGCATTTT.

There are a few counts of this clone. The V gene is TRBV4-3, the J gene TRBJ1-3; a possible D gene is TRBD1 (5 bases). Germline CDR1 and CDR2: LGHNA and YSLEER. CDR3 length: 14 residues. V gave up 4 bases and J gave up 2 bases, with 9 bases separating them. CDR3 DNA: TGCGCCAGCAGCCTGGGGGGTCCTGGAAACACCATATATTTT. This sequence encodes CASSLGGPGNTIYF.

The genes are TRBV3-1 (or the pseudogene TRBV3-2) and TRBJ2-7; D unclear. CDR1 and CDR2 (germline): LGHDT, YNNKEL (reference sequence). The length of the CDR3 is 12 residues. V lost 3 bases and J 0 bases, leaving 3 bases between the germline ends. As DNA, the CDR3 is TGTGCCAGCAGCCAGGGCTCCTACGAGCAGTACTTC. It encodes CASSQGSYEQYF.

This clone was counted once. The chain couples TRBV30 to TRBJ1-5; D is ambiguous. The CDR3 consists of 14 residues. V was trimmed by 2 bases and J by 5 bases, leaving 13 bases between them. From germline, CDR1 is GTSNPN and CDR2 SVGIG (reference sequence). CDR3 residues: CAWSRGGADQPQHF. CDR3 sequence (DNA): TGTGCCTGGAGTCGGGGAGGAGCGGATCAGCCCCAGCATTTT. Full variable domain (outside the CDR3, taken from reference TRBV30 and TRBJ1-5): SQTIHQWPATLVQPVGSPLSLECTVEGTSNPNLYWYRQAAGRGLQLLFYSVGIGQISSEVPQNLSASRPQDRQFILSSKKLLLSDSGFYLCAWSRGGADQPQHFGDGTRLSIL.

CDR3: CATSPDRGGSNEQFF. CDR3 coding DNA: TGTGCCACCAGCCCTGACAGGGGAGGGAGCAATGAGCAGTTCTTC. The rearrangement uses TRBV15 and TRBJ2-1, with D possibly being TRBD1 (8 bases). The CDR3 length is 15 residues. V was cut by 5 bases and J by 6 bases, with 17 bases left in between. Germline loops: CDR1 LNHNV, CDR2 YYDKDF (reference sequence).

The chain's CDR3 is CATSDADSIHTDTQYF. CDR3 DNA: TGTGCCACCAGTGACGCTGACAGTATCCACACAGATACGCAGTATTTT. The J gene is TRBJ2-3, the V gene TRBV24-1, with a tentative D call TRBD1 (5 bases). Germline V CDR1 and CDR2: KGHDR, SFDVKD. V lost 4 bases and J 2 bases, leaving 15 bases between the germline ends. The CDR3 is 16 amino acids.

CDR3 bases: TGTGCCAGCAGCCCTAACGAGAGGGGCTACGGCTACACCTTC. It yields the protein CASSPNERGYGYTF. The gene calls are TRBV11-1 and TRBJ1-2; TRBD1 might be the D (5 bases). Germline assignment: CDR1 SGHAT and CDR2 FQDESV (reference sequence). The CDR3 loop spans 14 amino acids. The germline V and J ends were trimmed by 5 bases and 8 bases, with 18 bases remaining between them.

The chain uses TRBV5-1 and TRBJ1-4; D uncertain. This CDR3 region has 15 residues. Germline CDR1 reads SGHRS; CDR2 reads YFSETQ. Trimming took 0 bases from V and 6 from J, leaving 12 bases between them. CDR3 region: CASSLGGRSDEKLFF. DNA of the CDR3: TGCGCCAGCAGCTTGGGGGGAAGAAGCGATGAAAAACTGTTTTTT.

The rearrangement uses TRBV7-9 and TRBJ2-2, with 15 bases that match TRBD2. Germline loops: CDR1 SEHNR, CDR2 FQNEAQ (reference sequence). CDR3 size: 18 residues. V lost 5 bases, J lost 4 bases, and 8 bases stayed unmatched. CDR3 region: CASSRTSGGAQGTGELFF. The CDR3 DNA is TGTGCCAGCAGCCGGACTAGCGGGGGGGCGCAGGGCACCGGGGAGCTGTTTTTT.

The J gene is TRBJ2-7, the V gene TRBV7-8; 7 positions agree with TRBD1. The CDR3 has 18 residues. Losses at the gene ends were 5 bases for V and 1 base for J; bases not matched to a gene: 17. Looked up from germline, CDR1 is SGHVS and CDR2 is FQNEAQ. CDR3 DNA: TGTGCCAGCAGCCAAGGGGCAGGGGGAGTCGTGGGATCCTACGAGCAGTACTTC. It yields the protein CASSQGAGGVVGSYEQYF. The whole variable domain, remainder taken from reference TRBV7-8 and TRBJ2-7, is GAGVSQSPRYKVAKRGQDVALRCDPISGHVSLFWYQQALGQGPEFLTYFQNEAQLDKSGLPSDRFFAERPEGSVSTLKIQRTQQEDSAVYLCASSQGAGGVVGSYEQYFGPGTRLTVT.

V gene TRBV4-3 combines with J gene TRBJ1-3; D might be TRBD1 (6 bases). This CDR3 has 16 amino acids. Trimming pared 3 bases from V and 3 bases from J, leaving 15 bases between. Germline assignment: CDR1 LGHNA and CDR2 YSLEER. CDR3 amino acids: CASSQKVGAHGNTIYF. The CDR3 DNA follows: TGCGCCAGCAGCCAGAAAGTGGGGGCGCATGGAAACACCATATATTTT.

This rearrangement joins TRBV28 to TRBJ1-5; D is unclear. Germline CDR1 MDHEN, CDR2 SYDVKM. V lost 7 bases and J lost 0, with 10 bases in between. The CDR3 runs to 14 residues. The CDR3 loop is CASTDDYSNQPQHF. The CDR3 DNA is TGTGCCAGCACGGACGATTATAGCAATCAGCCCCAGCATTTT.

The V gene is TRBV5-1, the J gene TRBJ1-5; 7 bases fit TRBD1. The junction had 10 bases not matched to a gene; V was cut back by 4 bases and J by 0 bases. Per germline, CDR1 SGHRS and CDR2 YFSETQ. This CDR3 has 17 amino acids. The CDR3 region has the DNA TGCGCCAGCAGCAGGGACAGCCATGAACATAGCAATCAGCCCCAGCATTTT. This encodes CASSRDSHEHSNQPQHF.

This clone occurred once. The chain joins TRBV2 to TRBJ1-5; unclear D gene. Trimming removed 5 bases from V and 4 bases from J, with 9 bases in between. CDR1 SNHLY and CDR2 FYNNEI come from the germline V gene. The CDR3 is made up of 13 amino acids. The CDR3 protein is CASSSIGNQPQHF. The CDR3 DNA reads as TGTGCCAGCAGTAGTATTGGGAATCAGCCCCAGCATTTT.

The V call is TRBV6-2 or TRBV6-3, the J call TRBJ1-5; TRBD1 is a possible D gene (6 bases). CDR3 length: 15 amino acids. The germline gives CDR1 MNHEY, CDR2 SVGEGT. V dropped 7 bases and J dropped 3 bases, with 16 bases sitting between them. DNA for the CDR3: TGTGCCAGCACCCCCGCTGGGACATTCAATCAGCCCCAGCATTTT. Amino acid sequence: CASTPAGTFNQPQHF.

There are a few counts of this clone. V gene TRBV6-2 or TRBV6-3 combines with J gene TRBJ2-1, with D possibly being TRBD2 (6 bases). CDR3 length: 14 residues. V was clipped by 5 bases and J by 8 bases, with 16 bases between them. The V gene's germline CDR1 is MNHEY and CDR2 SVGEGT. Written as DNA, the CDR3 is TGTGCCAGCAGTCCCGGGACTTCCTCGGATGAGCAGTTCTTC. Protein sequence: CASSPGTSSDEQFF.

The chain joins TRBV23-1 to TRBJ2-7; D is unresolved. TRBV23-1 is identified as an open reading frame with a role that is uncertain. Trimming stripped 0 bases from V and 2 bases from J, with 26 bases between. CDR3 length equals 20 residues. The CDR3 region is CASSQSHKGLRCVGAYEQYF. CDR3 bases: TGCGCCAGCAGTCAATCTCACAAGGGTTTGCGTTGTGTTGGCGCCTACGAGCAGTACTTC.

CDR3 bases: TGTGCCAGCAGCCCAGGTGGGCGGGATAACTATGGCTACACCTTC. Translation: CASSPGGRDNYGYTF. The rearrangement joins TRBV4-2 to TRBJ1-2; D is unresolved. Trimming cost V 4 bases and J 1 base, with 13 bases left between them. Germline loops: CDR1 LGHNA, CDR2 YNFKEQ. The length of the CDR3 is 15 residues.

The chain combines TRBV30 with TRBJ1-5, with 8 bases that match TRBD1. The CDR3 has 16 amino acids. The trim removed 1 base at V and 4 bases at J, leaving 9 bases unmatched. The germline CDR1 and CDR2 sequences are GTSNPN and SVGIG (reference sequence). The CDR3 spells CAWSGSGDRLNQPQHF. CDR3 DNA: TGTGCCTGGAGTGGGTCCGGGGACAGGCTAAATCAGCCCCAGCATTTT.

This chain joins TRBV6-5 and TRBJ1-1; D not certain. This CDR3 region has 10 residues. Trimming took 9 bases from V and 1 from J, leaving 3 bases between them. CDR1 MNHEY and CDR2 SVGAGI come from the germline V gene. The DNA of the CDR3 is TGTGCCAGTAAGAACACTGAAGCTTTCTTT. Translating gives CASKNTEAFF.

The chain couples TRBV7-2 to TRBJ2-2, with D hard to call. Germline lookup yields CDR1 SGHTA and CDR2 FQGNSA. CDR3 size: 13 residues. V lost 6 bases, J lost 1 base, and 6 bases lay in between. As DNA, the CDR3 is TGTGCCAGCAGACAAATGAACACCGGGGAGCTGTTTTTT. As protein: CASRQMNTGELFF.

V usage is TRBV7-2 and J usage is TRBJ2-4; 7 nucleotides line up with TRBD2. Trimming at V came to 7 bases and at J to 8 bases, leaving 14 bases not matched to a gene. The germline CDR1 and CDR2 sequences are SGHTA and FQGNSA. CDR3 length: 15 residues. CDR3 sequence: CASINQQPGGDIQYF. CDR3 DNA sequence: TGTGCCAGCATCAACCAACAGCCGGGGGGAGACATTCAGTACTTC.

The rearrangement links TRBV5-1 to TRBJ2-3; TRBD1 or TRBD2 may be the D gene (5 bases each). Trimming cost V 0 bases and J 6 bases, with 23 bases left between them. Germline V gene data show CDR1 as SGHRS and CDR2 as YFSETQ. The CDR3 has 18 residues. CDR3 loop: CASSLGEGFARERDTQYF. In nucleotides, the CDR3 is TGCGCCAGCAGCTTGGGTGAGGGGTTCGCTAGAGAGAGGGATACGCAGTATTTT.

The V and J genes are TRBV11-3 and TRBJ1-1; the D is unclear. Germline V CDR1 and CDR2: SGHNT, YENEEA. The CDR3 is made up of 13 amino acids. V was shortened by 0 bases and J by 4 bases, with 6 bases between the two germline ends. The DNA for the CDR3 is TGTGCCAGCAGCTTAGAATGGGGCACTGAAGCTTTCTTT. It encodes CASSLEWGTEAFF.

As concerns this clone: Additional DNA sequences in this sample encode the identical CDR3. The CDR3 DNA reads as TGTGCCAGCAGTCGCAGGGTTGTAATGGCGGGCGAGCAGTACTTC. Translated, it gives CASSRRVVMAGEQYF. The chain joins TRBV14 to TRBJ2-7; D possibly matches TRBD1 or TRBD2 (5 bases each). Trimming pared 6 bases from V and 6 bases from J, leaving 21 bases between. The CDR3 length is 15 residues. The germline CDR1 and CDR2 sequences are SGHDN and FVKESK.

The rearrangement uses TRBV30 and TRBJ2-3; 7 bases are shared with TRBD1. CDR1 is GTSNPN and CDR2 is SVGIG in the germline V gene (reference sequence). Trimming removed 3 bases from V and 1 base from J; junction bases left unmatched: 7. This CDR3 is built from 15 residues. The CDR3 nucleotides are TGTGCCTGGAGAGGGACAGCAGGCCGCACAGATACGCAGTATTTT. Encoded protein: CAWRGTAGRTDTQYF.